The entry below gives a single T cell receptor (beta chain) sequence along with its context. Its antigen is unidentified. A read error may produce the germline difference seen at one junction end. TCRdb recomputed calls from the reads with MiXCR, one row per CDR3 protein. The sample consists of about 830,000 distinct CDR3 sequences, about 31% of them appearing once. Germline CDR1 and CDR2: SGHAT and FQNNGV. The CDR3 loop spans 15 amino acids. The sample originates from a study of T cell repertoires in cytomegalovirus infection. Study-wide background: Alongside well-studied HLA-B-restricted CMV epitopes, recently identified HLA-C-restricted CMV epitopes were also used. It can be stated that public TCR beta signatures indicated CMV infection as well as a matching HLA type.

Study-level results: HLA-C-restricted CMV clonotypes gave the most frequent clonotype in two of eight donors.

V is TRBV11-2 and J is TRBJ1-4, with unresolved D. The TCR was taken from a human donor in good health (CMV status not recorded). Some clones in this sample may be carry-over from other donors' samples. Sequenced material: cultured CD8+ T cells from PBMCs, taken from culture after CMV antigen stimulation. The CDR3 here is CASNLGRYRDEKLFF. The CDR3 nucleotides are TGTGCCAGCAACTTAGGTCGCTACCGCGACGAAAAACTGTTTTTT.